The 27 T cell receptor beta chains below were found in one sample sequenced in a study of identical twins. Via MiXCR, TCRdb re-called the 5' RACE reads, giving one row per CDR3 protein. The profile shows 690,000 or so distinct CDR3 sequences, 8.5% to 9.5% of them singletons. This sample also belongs to another study, concerning yellow fever vaccine responses in identical twins.

Sample: PBMCs. The source is a woman under 30 in good health.

J is TRBJ1-5 and V is TRBV20-1, with 9 bases that match TRBD1. Germline V gene data show CDR1 as DFQATT and CDR2 as SNEGSKA (reference sequence). Losses at the gene ends were 3 bases for V and 4 bases for J; bases not matched to a gene: 7. The CDR3 sequence is 15 residues long. The CDR3 DNA sequence: TGCAGTGCTAGCCAGCCGACAGGGGGAAATCAGCCCCAGCATTTT. This translates into CSASQPTGGNQPQHF.

The gene calls are TRBV6-5 and TRBJ2-5; maybe TRBD1 (5 bases). Trimming pared 0 bases from V and 5 bases from J, leaving 10 bases between. Germline-derived CDR1 and CDR2 are MNHEY and SVGAGI. There are 14 residues in the CDR3. The CDR3 DNA sequence: TGTGCCAGCAGTTACTCGCGCAGGGCGGAGACCCAGTACTTC. Encoded protein: CASSYSRRAETQYF.

This clonotype was seen a few times. The V call is TRBV18, the J call TRBJ1-4, with D perhaps matching TRBD1 (6 bases). The CDR3 loop spans 14 amino acids. Trimming took 0 bases from V and 5 from J, leaving 7 bases between them. Germline assignment: CDR1 KGHSH and CDR2 LQKENI. CDR3: CASSPPRGNEKLFF. The CDR3, as DNA: TGTGCCAGCTCACCACCGAGGGGGAATGAAAAACTGTTTTTT.

This clonotype was counted a few times. CDR3 DNA: TGCGCCAGCAGCCGACAGGGTCAAGAAGCTTTCTTT. Protein product: CASSRQGQEAFF. The gene calls are TRBV5-1 and TRBJ1-1; 7 bases line up with TRBD1. The CDR3 consists of 12 residues. CDR1 is SGHRS, CDR2 YFSETQ, per germline. After removal of 4 bases from V and 8 bases from J, the junction contained 5 bases not matched to a gene. Full variable domain (missing parts from reference TRBV5-1 and TRBJ1-1): KAGVTQTPRYLIKTRGQQVTLSCSPISGHRSVSWYQQTPGQGLQFLFEYFSETQRNKGNFPGRFSGRQFSNSRSEMNVSTLELGDSALYLCASSRQGQEAFFGQGTRLTVV.

This sequence joins TRBV7-2 and TRBJ2-7, with D possibly being TRBD1 (5 bases). The V end lost 4 bases, the J end lost 11 bases, and 18 bases lay between the germline ends. Germline CDR1 and CDR2: SGHTA and FQGNSA. The length of the CDR3 is 13 residues. The CDR3 DNA sequence: TGTGCCAGCAGCTCACGAGCTGAGGCAGGGAAGTACTTC. It codes for CASSSRAEAGKYF.

This clonotype was seen at least ten times. The gene calls are TRBV12-3 or TRBV12-4 and TRBJ2-1, with 8 bases fitting TRBD2. The CDR3 has 14 amino acids. Trimming took 7 bases from V and 8 from J; bases not matched to a gene: 10. CDR3 loop: CASTPGLVIYEQFF. The CDR3 region has the DNA TGTGCCAGCACCCCGGGACTAGTTATCTATGAGCAGTTCTTC.

This clonotype was seen many times. The chain couples TRBV18 to TRBJ1-2; possible D gene TRBD1, 5 bases. The CDR3 is 16 amino acids. Germline values: CDR1 KGHSH, CDR2 LQKENI. V was shortened by 1 base and J by 3 bases, with 15 bases between the two germline ends. This chain's CDR3 is CASSPRYRDGDYGYTF. The CDR3 DNA reads TGTGCCAGCTCACCACGCTACCGGGACGGGGACTATGGCTACACCTTC.

This chain uses TRBV7-9 with TRBJ1-4; D unresolved. The germline V and J ends were trimmed by 3 bases and 4 bases, with 9 bases remaining between them. The germline gives CDR1 SEHNR, CDR2 FQNEAQ (reference sequence). CDR3 size: 14 residues. CDR3 protein: CASSFLGDNEKLFF. The CDR3 DNA follows: TGTGCCAGCAGCTTCCTAGGAGATAATGAAAAACTGTTTTTT.

This clonotype has a count of ten or more. The CDR3 reads CSAFSGGRYNEQFF. Here the CDR3 DNA reads TGCAGTGCTTTTAGCGGAGGGCGCTACAATGAGCAGTTCTTC. This chain joins TRBV20-1 and TRBJ2-1; the D gene is possibly TRBD2 (6 bases). The V gene's germline CDR1 is DFQATT and CDR2 SNEGSKA (reference sequence). The CDR3 extends over 14 amino acids. The germline V and J ends were trimmed by 5 bases and 3 bases, with 14 bases remaining between them.

The chain employs TRBV2 and TRBJ2-6; 8 nucleotides align to TRBD1. This CDR3 contains 16 residues. Germline loops: CDR1 SNHLY, CDR2 FYNNEI. V dropped 7 bases and J dropped 0; count of bases not matched to a gene: 5. CDR3 nucleotides: TGTGCCAGCAAACAGGACAGGGACTCTGGGGCCAACGTCCTGACTTTC. Its translation: CASKQDRDSGANVLTF.

This clonotype was picked up many times. J is TRBJ2-3 and V is TRBV11-2, with 16 bases lining up with TRBD2. Germline CDR1 and CDR2: SGHAT and FQNNGV. This CDR3 contains 17 residues. Trimming cost V 3 bases and J 2 bases; bases outside gene matches: 2. This chain's CDR3 is CASSLGLAGGPTDTQYF. CDR3 in DNA: TGTGCCAGCAGCTTGGGACTAGCGGGGGGGCCCACAGATACGCAGTATTTT.

V usage is TRBV10-1 and J usage is TRBJ2-5; 8 bases fit TRBD2. Looked up from germline, CDR1 is WNHNN and CDR2 is SYGVQD (reference sequence). Germline trimming cut 1 base from V and 5 bases from J; bases unmatched to any gene: 9. CDR3 length equals 16 residues. CDR3 residues: CASSEWQAGAGETQYF. CDR3 DNA sequence: TGCGCCAGCAGTGAGTGGCAAGCGGGGGCCGGGGAGACCCAGTACTTC.

The gene calls are TRBV28 and TRBJ2-2; D may be TRBD1 or TRBD2 (6 bases each). V lost 6 bases and J lost 5, with 19 bases in between. Germline lookup yields CDR1 MDHEN and CDR2 SYDVKM. The CDR3 covers 16 residues. The CDR3 DNA is TGTGCCAGCAGGGGGCTGGGGGGCGCGCGTACCGGGGAGCTGTTTTTT. This gives the protein CASRGLGGARTGELFF.

This clonotype was counted many times. This CDR3 is CASSLAMYGYTF. CDR3 nucleotide sequence: TGTGCCAGCAGCTTAGCGATGTATGGCTACACCTTC. V gene TRBV11-2 combines with J gene TRBJ1-2; D call uncertain. V lost 1 base and J 5 bases, leaving 5 bases between the germline ends. The CDR3 is 12 amino acids. Germline V CDR1 and CDR2: SGHAT, FQNNGV. Full variable domain (missing parts from reference TRBV11-2 and TRBJ1-2): EAGVAQSPRYKIIEKRQSVAFWCNPISGHATLYWYQQILGQGPKLLIQFQNNGVVDDSQLPKDRFSAERLKGVDSTLKIQPAKLEDSAVYLCASSLAMYGYTFGSGTRLTVV.

This clonotype was counted at least ten times. This chain links TRBV29-1 with TRBJ2-1; the match to TRBD1 covers 10 bases. Per the germline V gene, CDR1 is SQVTM and CDR2 is ANQGSEA. Unmatched junction bases numbered 9, after V lost 6 bases and J lost 4 bases. This CDR3 has 15 residues. CDR3 in DNA: TGCAGCGTCGAGACAGGGGGCTTTCTGTACAATGAGCAGTTCTTC. Its protein product is CSVETGGFLYNEQFF.

This clonotype was picked up many times. V gene TRBV12-5 combines with J gene TRBJ2-2; 7 bases fit TRBD1. The V gene end was trimmed by 4 bases and the J gene end by 4 bases; junction bases not matched to a gene: 0. Germline values: CDR1 LGHNT, CDR2 FRNRAP. The CDR3 length is 13 residues. In nucleotides, the CDR3 is TGTGCTAGTGGTTGGGACAGCACCGGGGAGCTGTTTTTT. Its protein product is CASGWDSTGELFF.

The DNA of the CDR3 is TGTGCCAGCAGTGCTACGGCTAGACCTTCTGGGGCCAACGTCCTGACTTTC. As protein: CASSATARPSGANVLTF. This chain joins TRBV2 and TRBJ2-6, with D uncertain. Germline V lookup: CDR1 SNHLY, CDR2 FYNNEI. CDR3 length equals 17 residues. V was clipped by 4 bases and J by 1 base, with 14 bases between them.

This clonotype showed up just a few times. The V and J genes are TRBV5-1 and TRBJ2-1; no firm D call. V was pared by 0 bases and J by 4 bases, with 11 bases between. Germline CDR1 is SGHRS and CDR2 is YFSETQ. The CDR3 length is 15 residues. CDR3 nucleotides: TGCGCCAGCAGCTTGGACCCCGGCAATTACAATGAGCAGTTCTTC. Residues: CASSLDPGNYNEQFF. Looking up the rest from reference TRBV5-1 and TRBJ2-1 gives the full variable domain: KAGVTQTPRYLIKTRGQQVTLSCSPISGHRSVSWYQQTPGQGLQFLFEYFSETQRNKGNFPGRFSGRQFSNSRSEMNVSTLELGDSALYLCASSLDPGNYNEQFFGPGTRLTVL.

The CDR3 is CASSFGGGNEKLFF. The DNA of the CDR3 is TGTGCCAGCAGCTTTGGTGGGGGAAATGAAAAACTGTTTTTT. The rearrangement uses TRBV7-2 and TRBJ1-4, with a possible D match to TRBD1 (5 bases). The CDR3 extends over 14 amino acids. Germline loops: CDR1 SGHTA, CDR2 FQGNSA. V lost 3 bases and J lost 5, with 10 bases in between.

The table lists this clonotype with many counts. V is TRBV27 and J is TRBJ2-2, with D possibly matching TRBD2 (6 bases). V lost 7 bases and J 1 base, leaving 13 bases between the germline ends. The CDR3 runs 15 residues. Germline CDR1 is MNHEY and CDR2 is SMNVEV (reference sequence). CDR3 region: CASNGRRENTGELFF. In DNA, the CDR3 is TGTGCCAGCAACGGGAGACGGGAGAACACCGGGGAGCTGTTTTTT.

The V and J genes are TRBV28 and TRBJ2-7, with TRBD2 matching 7 bases. Trimming took 5 bases from V and 6 from J; bases not matched to a gene: 10. This CDR3 spans 14 amino acids. CDR1 is MDHEN, CDR2 SYDVKM, per germline. The CDR3 spells CASSQLAGNSEQYF. CDR3 DNA: TGTGCCAGCAGTCAATTAGCGGGTAACTCCGAGCAGTACTTC.

The sample holds many counts of this clonotype. The genes are TRBV5-4 and TRBJ1-2; D unresolved. Deletions cut 6 bases from V and 7 bases from J, with 16 bases between. The CDR3 covers 13 residues. The germline V gene encodes CDR1 SGHNT and CDR2 YYREEE (reference sequence). Here the CDR3 reads CASTLGGPGGYTF. The CDR3 DNA is TGTGCCAGCACCCTGGGAGGCCCGGGTGGCTACACCTTC.

The J gene is TRBJ2-3, the V gene TRBV6-4; D uncertain. The length of the CDR3 is 14 residues. Germline values: CDR1 MRHNA, CDR2 SNTAGT. V dropped 10 bases and J dropped 2 bases, with 16 bases sitting between them. The CDR3 region has the DNA TGTGCCACCTCTAAGGCCGCCGACACAGATACGCAGTATTTT. This sequence encodes CATSKAADTDTQYF.

This clonotype was seen more than once but under ten times. The chain recombines TRBV5-1 with TRBJ2-1; 13 bases match TRBD2. V shed 4 bases, J shed 4 bases, and the junction held 5 bases outside the gene matches. The CDR3 runs to 16 residues. The germline V gene has CDR1 SGHRS and CDR2 YFSETQ. CDR3 DNA sequence: TGCGCCAGCAGCCTGGTACTAGCGGGAGGGTACAATGAGCAGTTCTTC. Translated, it gives CASSLVLAGGYNEQFF.

This clonotype was detected only a few times. CDR3 protein: CASSQTTDYNSPLHF. The DNA of the CDR3 is TGTGCCAGCAGCCAAACGACAGACTATAATTCACCCCTCCACTTT. The chain joins TRBV4-2 to TRBJ1-6, with D maybe TRBD1 (5 bases). CDR1 and CDR2 (germline): LGHNA, YNFKEQ. V was shortened by 2 bases and J by 3 bases, with 8 bases between the two germline ends. The CDR3 has 15 amino acids.

The rearrangement uses TRBV6-2 or TRBV6-3 and TRBJ2-3; 12 nucleotides agree with TRBD2. The trim removed 5 bases at V and 4 bases at J, leaving 7 bases unmatched. From germline, CDR1 is MNHEY and CDR2 SVGEGT. There are 16 residues in the CDR3. The CDR3 nucleotides are TGTGCCAGCAGTGACTGGACTAGCGGGACGTCAGATACGCAGTATTTT. Translating it yields CASSDWTSGTSDTQYF.

The chain uses TRBV27 and TRBJ2-1; D ambiguous. V lost 3 bases, J lost 8 bases, and 11 bases lay in between. Germline CDR1 reads MNHEY; CDR2 reads SMNVEV (reference sequence). The CDR3 runs to 13 residues. In DNA form, the CDR3 reads TGTGCCAGCAGTTTTTGGAAGAGCGATGAGCAGTTCTTC. This gives the protein CASSFWKSDEQFF.